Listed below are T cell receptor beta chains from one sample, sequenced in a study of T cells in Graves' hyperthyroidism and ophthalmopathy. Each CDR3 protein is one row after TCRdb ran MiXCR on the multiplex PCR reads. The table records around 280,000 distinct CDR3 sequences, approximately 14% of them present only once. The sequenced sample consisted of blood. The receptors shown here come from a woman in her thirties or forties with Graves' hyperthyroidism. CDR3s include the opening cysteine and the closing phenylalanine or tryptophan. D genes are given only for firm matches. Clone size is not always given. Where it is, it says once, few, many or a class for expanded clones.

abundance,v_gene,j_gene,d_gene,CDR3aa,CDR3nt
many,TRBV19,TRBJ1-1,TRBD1,CASSLTGSGPEAFF,TGTGCCAGTAGCTTGACAGGGTCAGGCCCTGAAGCTTTCTTT
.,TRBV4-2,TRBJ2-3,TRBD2,CASSPRTSGTTDTQYF,TGTGCCAGCAGCCCGAGGACTAGCGGGACCACAGATACGCAGTATTTT
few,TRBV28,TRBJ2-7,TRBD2,CASKRGESCEQYF,TGTGCTAGCAAACGGGGGGAGAGCTGCGAGCAGTACTTC
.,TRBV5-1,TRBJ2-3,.,CASSPGQPTDTQYF,TGCGCCAGCAGCCCCGGACAGCCCACAGATACGCAGTATTTT
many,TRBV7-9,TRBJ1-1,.,CASSLALPTNTEAFF,TGTGCCAGCAGCTTAGCGCTCCCGACGAACACTGAAGCTTTCTTT
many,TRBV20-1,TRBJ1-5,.,CSAPQAGNNQPQHF,TGCAGTGCTCCCCAGGCGGGGAACAATCAGCCCCAGCATTTT
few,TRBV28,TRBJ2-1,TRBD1,CASSFQGAAYNEQFF,TGTGCCAGCAGTTTTCAGGGGGCTGCCTACAATGAGCAGTTCTTC
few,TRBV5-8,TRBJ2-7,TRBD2,CASSFVITAGAKYEQYF,TGTGCCAGCAGCTTTGTGATTACCGCGGGAGCCAAGTACGAGCAGTACTTC
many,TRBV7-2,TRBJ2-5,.,CASSLGRNQETQYF,TGTGCCAGCAGCTTAGGTAGAAACCAAGAGACCCAGTACTTC
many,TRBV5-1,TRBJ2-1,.,CASSLEREGEFF,TGCGCCAGCAGCTTGGAAAGGGAGGGGGAGTTCTTC
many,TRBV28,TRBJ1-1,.,CASSWQAWGRRSNTEAFF,TGTGCCAGCAGTTGGCAGGCATGGGGAAGGAGAAGTAACACTGAAGCTTTCTTT
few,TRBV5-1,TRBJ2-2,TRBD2,CASSLGVTSGRFAGELFF,TGCGCCAGCAGCTTGGGGGTTACTAGCGGGAGGTTCGCCGGGGAGCTGTTTTTT
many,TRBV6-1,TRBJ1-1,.,CASRPDGRGTEAFF,TGTGCCAGCAGGCCGGACGGGAGGGGCACTGAAGCTTTCTTT
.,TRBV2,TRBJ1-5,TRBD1,CASFPWGQGASQPQHF,TGTGCCAGCTTCCCCTGGGGACAGGGGGCGAGTCAGCCCCAGCATTTT
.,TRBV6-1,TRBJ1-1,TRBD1,CASSRGDRAKAEAFF,TGTGCCAGCAGCCGGGGGGACAGGGCCAAGGCTGAAGCTTTCTTT
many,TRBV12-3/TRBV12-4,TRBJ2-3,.,CASSGGIVTDTQYF,TGTGCCAGCAGTGGGGGAATAGTCACAGATACGCAGTATTTT
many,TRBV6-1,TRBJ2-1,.,CASKLRYNEQFF,TGTGCCAGCAAACTACGATACAATGAGCAGTTCTTC
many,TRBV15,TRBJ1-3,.,CATSRDKSGNTIYF,TGTGCCACCAGCAGAGATAAAAGTGGAAACACCATATATTTT
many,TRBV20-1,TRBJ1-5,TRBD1,CSASRGGVSQPQHF,TGCAGTGCTAGTCGAGGGGGCGTAAGTCAGCCCCAGCATTTT
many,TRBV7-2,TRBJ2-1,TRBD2,CASSPLAGSYNEQFF,TGTGCCAGCAGCCCCCTAGCGGGGTCCTACAATGAGCAGTTCTTC
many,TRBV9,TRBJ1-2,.,CASSVIDVGYTF,TGTGCCAGCAGTGTTATTGACGTTGGCTACACCTTC
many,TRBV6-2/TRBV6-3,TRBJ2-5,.,CASSYSAGGTQYF,TGTGCCAGCAGTTACTCCGCTGGCGGGACCCAGTACTTC
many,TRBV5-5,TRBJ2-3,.,CASSPFNADTQYF,TGTGCCAGCAGCCCCTTTAACGCAGATACGCAGTATTTT
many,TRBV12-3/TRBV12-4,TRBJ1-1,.,CASSFGQGDTEAFF,TGTGCCAGCAGCTTTGGGCAGGGTGACACTGAAGCTTTCTTT
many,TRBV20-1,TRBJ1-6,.,CSARGGNSPLHF,TGCAGTGCTAGGGGGGGTAATTCACCCCTCCACTTT
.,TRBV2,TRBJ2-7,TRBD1,CASKPGTAIFLEQYF,TGTGCCAGCAAACCCGGGACAGCGATTTTCCTCGAGCAGTACTTC
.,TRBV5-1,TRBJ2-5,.,CASSLRGPAGETQYF,TGCGCCAGCAGCTTGCGGGGCCCGGCTGGAGAGACCCAGTACTTC
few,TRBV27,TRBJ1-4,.,CASSLMEGGKLFF,TGTGCCAGCAGTTTGATGGAGGGGGGAAAACTGTTTTTT
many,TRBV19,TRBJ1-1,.,CASSLTSRGTEAFF,TGTGCCAGTAGTCTGACCTCTCGGGGCACTGAAGCTTTCTTT
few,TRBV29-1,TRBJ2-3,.,CSVENFNNPDTQYF,TGCAGCGTTGAAAATTTTAACAACCCAGATACGCAGTATTTT
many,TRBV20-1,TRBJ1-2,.,CSAPRQDQGYGYTF,TGCAGTGCCCCTAGACAGGACCAGGGTTATGGCTACACCTTC
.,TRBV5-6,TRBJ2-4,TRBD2,CASSLARLAGAKNIEYF,TGTGCCAGCAGCTTGGCGAGACTAGCGGGGGCCAAAAACATTGAGTACTTC
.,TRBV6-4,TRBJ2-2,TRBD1,CASSEGQGSGELFF,TGTGCCAGCAGCGAAGGACAGGGGTCCGGGGAGCTGTTTTTT
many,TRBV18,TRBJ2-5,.,CASSPQREETQYF,TGTGCCAGCTCACCACAGCGGGAAGAGACCCAGTACTTC
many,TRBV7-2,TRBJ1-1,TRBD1,CASSLASGTGGSFF,TGTGCCAGCAGCTTAGCATCAGGGACAGGGGGATCTTTCTTT
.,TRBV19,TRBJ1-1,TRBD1,CASSRTGRLPEAFF,TGTGCCAGTAGCAGGACAGGGAGGCTTCCTGAAGCTTTCTTT
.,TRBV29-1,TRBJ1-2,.,CSVSTNYGYTF,TGCAGCGTGTCGACTAACTATGGCTACACCTTC
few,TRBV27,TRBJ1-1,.,CASRAGGGGTEAFF,TGTGCCTCTCGAGCGGGGGGTGGAGGCACTGAAGCTTTCTTT
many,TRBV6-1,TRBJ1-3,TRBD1,CASSEGQANSGNTIYF,TGTGCCAGCAGTGAGGGACAGGCCAACTCTGGAAACACCATATATTTT
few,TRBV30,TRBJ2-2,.,CAWTPIRITGELFF,TGTGCCTGGACGCCGATTCGAATTACCGGGGAGCTGTTTTTT
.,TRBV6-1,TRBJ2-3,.,CASRDGRDTQYF,TGTGCCAGCAGAGATGGAAGAGATACGCAGTATTTT